This T cell receptor beta chain derives from a study of shared clonotypes between healthy human individuals. The overall study: Each donor contributed plates that comprised three CD4 naive, three CD4 memory, two CD8 naive and one CD8 memory.

Findings of the study overall: Non-shared clonotypes displayed generation probabilities falling below those of clonotypes present in all four donors. Rarefaction gave evidence that sorted-subset sequencing remained incomplete despite large depth.

Regarding this clone: No antigen is known for it.

Naivety among CD8 cells was defined by CD45RO negativity and positive CCR7 selection, thereby excluding terminally differentiated effector memory CD45RA+ cells. Libraries were prepared by immunoSEQ multiplex PCR; TCRdb keeps only in-frame clonotypes and omits some of them. The sample includes 2 million to 2.5 million clones, approximately 94% of them seen just once. CDR1 and CDR2 (germline): SGHRS, YFSETQ. V was shortened by 1 base and J by 7 bases, with 14 bases between the two germline ends. This CDR3 region has 14 residues. This chain connects TRBV5-1 to TRBJ1-2; the D gene is possibly TRBD1 (6 bases). This receptor was obtained from a man aged 18 to 30 in good health. The sequencing sample was made of naive CD8+ T cells sorted from blood. The CDR3 bases are TGCGCCAGCAGCTTGCCCACAGGGCTAGGTGGCTACACCTTC. Protein product: CASSLPTGLGGYTF.